Listed below are T cell receptor beta chains from one sample, sequenced in a study of shared clonotypes between healthy human individuals. The repertoire was sequenced with immunoSEQ multiplex PCR; TCRdb's copy has only in-frame clones and lacks some. The data contain about 2.4 million clones, roughly 93% of them singletons. Input material: naive CD4+ T cells from PBMCs. The receptors were sampled from a man aged 18 to 29 in good health. Some clones in this sample may be carry-over from other donors' samples. Both conserved end residues are part of each CDR3. Fields, in order: J gene, V gene, clone size, CDR3 length, D gene, CDR3 protein, CDR3 DNA. A D gene is named only where the DNA matches it firmly. Clone size appears in some rows only: once, few, many, or a class for an expanded clone.

j_gene: TRBJ1-5; v_gene: TRBV9; abundance: .; len: 14; d_gene: .; CDR3aa: CASSTGERGQPQHF; CDR3nt: TGTGCCAGCAGTACCGGGGAGCGGGGTCAGCCCCAGCATTTT
j_gene: TRBJ1-2; v_gene: TRBV28; abundance: .; len: 13; d_gene: .; CDR3aa: CASNPTGAYGYTF; CDR3nt: TGTGCCAGCAACCCGACAGGAGCCTATGGCTACACCTTC
j_gene: TRBJ2-7; v_gene: TRBV7-9; abundance: .; len: 14; d_gene: .; CDR3aa: CASSYRGVSYEQYF; CDR3nt: TGTGCCAGCAGCTACCGAGGAGTATCCTACGAGCAGTACTTC
j_gene: TRBJ2-3; v_gene: TRBV7-9; abundance: once; len: 11; d_gene: .; CDR3aa: CASSLDREGYF; CDR3nt: TGTGCCAGCAGCCTGGACAGGGAGGGGTATTTT
j_gene: TRBJ2-7; v_gene: TRBV6-1; abundance: .; len: 16; d_gene: .; CDR3aa: CASSEFVTGKRYEQYF; CDR3nt: TGTGCCAGCAGTGAATTTGTGACGGGAAAGCGCTACGAGCAGTACTTC
j_gene: TRBJ1-2; v_gene: TRBV4-3; abundance: .; len: 14; d_gene: .; CDR3aa: CASSQKGWSYGYTF; CDR3nt: TGCGCCAGCAGCCAAAAAGGTTGGAGCTATGGCTACACCTTC
j_gene: TRBJ1-1; v_gene: TRBV29-1; abundance: once; len: 13; d_gene: .; CDR3aa: CSVEVRLATEAFF; CDR3nt: TGCAGCGTTGAGGTAAGGTTGGCCACTGAAGCTTTCTTT
j_gene: TRBJ2-1; v_gene: TRBV7-6; abundance: .; len: 13; d_gene: TRBD1; CDR3aa: CASSKRQGWEQFF; CDR3nt: TGTGCCAGCAGCAAGAGACAGGGCTGGGAGCAGTTCTTC
j_gene: TRBJ2-2; v_gene: TRBV19; abundance: .; len: 14; d_gene: .; CDR3aa: CASSIGRGTGELFF; CDR3nt: TGTGCCAGTAGTATAGGCAGGGGCACCGGGGAGCTGTTTTTT
j_gene: TRBJ2-7; v_gene: TRBV7-9; abundance: .; len: 15; d_gene: TRBD2; CDR3aa: CASSSGLAGFYEQYF; CDR3nt: TGTGCCAGCAGCTCTGGACTAGCGGGATTTTACGAGCAGTACTTC
j_gene: TRBJ2-7; v_gene: TRBV27; abundance: .; len: 19; d_gene: TRBD2; CDR3aa: CASSLWPPTSGGLTYEQYF; CDR3nt: TGTGCCAGCAGTTTATGGCCCCCAACTAGCGGGGGACTCACCTACGAGCAGTACTTC
j_gene: TRBJ1-4; v_gene: TRBV28; abundance: once; len: 14; d_gene: .; CDR3aa: CASSSGTAPEKLFF; CDR3nt: TGTGCCAGCAGTTCAGGGACCGCACCTGAAAAACTGTTTTTT
j_gene: TRBJ2-1; v_gene: TRBV27; abundance: .; len: 16; d_gene: TRBD2; CDR3aa: CASSSKWKREGNEQFF; CDR3nt: TGTGCCAGCAGTTCGAAGTGGAAGCGGGAGGGCAATGAGCAGTTCTTC
j_gene: TRBJ2-2; v_gene: TRBV11-2; abundance: .; len: 13; d_gene: .; CDR3aa: CASSLVNTGELFF; CDR3nt: TGTGCCAGCAGCTTAGTGAACACCGGGGAGCTGTTTTTT
j_gene: TRBJ2-1; v_gene: TRBV2; abundance: .; len: 15; d_gene: TRBD1; CDR3aa: CASMNRQGTYNEQFF; CDR3nt: TGTGCCAGCATGAATCGACAGGGGACCTACAATGAGCAGTTCTTC
j_gene: TRBJ2-1; v_gene: TRBV28; abundance: .; len: 17; d_gene: .; CDR3aa: CASSFTQTGQSGDEQFF; CDR3nt: TGTGCCAGCAGTTTTACACAAACCGGACAATCTGGGGATGAGCAGTTCTTC
j_gene: TRBJ2-5; v_gene: TRBV9; abundance: .; len: 16; d_gene: TRBD2; CDR3aa: CASSGVRLAGAETQYF; CDR3nt: TGTGCCAGCAGCGGGGTTCGACTAGCGGGAGCTGAGACCCAGTACTTC
j_gene: TRBJ2-1; v_gene: TRBV30; abundance: .; len: 15; d_gene: TRBD2; CDR3aa: CAWTQLVGGDNEQFF; CDR3nt: TGTGCCTGGACCCAACTAGTGGGAGGGGACAATGAGCAGTTCTTC
j_gene: TRBJ2-2; v_gene: TRBV7-2; abundance: .; len: 15; d_gene: .; CDR3aa: CASSLAGEVAGELFF; CDR3nt: TGTGCCAGCAGCTTAGCGGGGGAGGTTGCCGGGGAGCTGTTTTTT
j_gene: TRBJ2-5; v_gene: TRBV7-8; abundance: .; len: 13; d_gene: .; CDR3aa: CASSLGVQETQYF; CDR3nt: TGTGCCAGCAGCTTAGGCGTCCAAGAGACCCAGTACTTC
j_gene: TRBJ2-7; v_gene: TRBV6-1; abundance: .; len: 15; d_gene: TRBD2; CDR3aa: CASSDISGGSYEQYF; CDR3nt: TGTGCCAGCAGTGATATCTCGGGAGGGTCCTACGAGCAGTACTTC
j_gene: TRBJ2-7; v_gene: TRBV28; abundance: .; len: 14; d_gene: .; CDR3aa: CASSRLDTSYEQYF; CDR3nt: TGTGCCAGCAGTCGTTTGGACACATCCTACGAGCAGTACTTC
j_gene: TRBJ2-2; v_gene: TRBV7-8; abundance: .; len: 14; d_gene: .; CDR3aa: CASSLQGNTGELFF; CDR3nt: TGTGCCAGCAGCCTACAGGGGAACACCGGGGAGCTGTTTTTT
j_gene: TRBJ1-4; v_gene: TRBV6-5; abundance: once; len: 14; d_gene: .; CDR3aa: CASSYGGIGEKLFF; CDR3nt: TGTGCCAGCAGTTATGGAGGTATCGGTGAAAAACTGTTTTTT
j_gene: TRBJ1-1; v_gene: TRBV11-3; abundance: .; len: 16; d_gene: .; CDR3aa: CASSSNGGARNTEAFF; CDR3nt: TGTGCCAGCAGCTCCAACGGGGGCGCCCGGAACACTGAAGCTTTCTTT
j_gene: TRBJ2-7; v_gene: TRBV28; abundance: .; len: 15; d_gene: TRBD2; CDR3aa: CASSGTSGISYEQYF; CDR3nt: TGTGCCAGCTCCGGGACTAGCGGAATCTCCTACGAGCAGTACTTC
j_gene: TRBJ2-5; v_gene: TRBV6-1; abundance: .; len: 14; d_gene: TRBD1; CDR3aa: CASSRQGARETQYF; CDR3nt: TGTGCCAGCAGTCGGCAGGGGGCGCGGGAGACCCAGTACTTC
j_gene: TRBJ2-1; v_gene: TRBV7-9; abundance: .; len: 17; d_gene: TRBD2; CDR3aa: CASSQGLAGPTYNEQFF; CDR3nt: TGTGCCAGCAGCCAGGGACTAGCGGGACCCACCTACAATGAGCAGTTCTTC
j_gene: TRBJ2-2; v_gene: TRBV19; abundance: .; len: 14; d_gene: .; CDR3aa: CASSPYLNTGELFF; CDR3nt: TGTGCCAGTAGTCCATACTTAAACACCGGGGAGCTGTTTTTT
j_gene: TRBJ1-2; v_gene: TRBV6-1; abundance: .; len: 11; d_gene: .; CDR3aa: CASSRGYGYTF; CDR3nt: TGTGCCAGCAGTAGGGGCTATGGCTACACCTTC
j_gene: TRBJ2-2; v_gene: TRBV5-1; abundance: .; len: 16; d_gene: .; CDR3aa: CASSLEPGVSTGELFF; CDR3nt: TGCGCCAGCAGCTTGGAGCCCGGAGTGAGCACCGGGGAGCTGTTTTTT
j_gene: TRBJ2-5; v_gene: TRBV5-5; abundance: .; len: 15; d_gene: .; CDR3aa: CASSRGIRPQETQYF; CDR3nt: TGTGCCAGCAGTCGGGGGATACGTCCCCAAGAGACCCAGTACTTC
j_gene: TRBJ2-5; v_gene: TRBV15; abundance: once; len: 15; d_gene: TRBD1; CDR3aa: CATSRVRDRQETQYF; CDR3nt: TGTGCCACCAGCAGAGTCCGGGACAGACAAGAGACCCAGTACTTC
j_gene: TRBJ2-5; v_gene: TRBV4-1; abundance: .; len: 12; d_gene: .; CDR3aa: CASSQFGVAQYF; CDR3nt: TGCGCCAGCAGCCAATTTGGTGTGGCCCAGTACTTC
j_gene: TRBJ2-3; v_gene: TRBV5-4; abundance: once; len: 15; d_gene: TRBD2; CDR3aa: CASSHLREGRDTQYF; CDR3nt: TGTGCCAGCAGCCACTTAAGGGAGGGCCGGGATACGCAGTATTTT
j_gene: TRBJ2-3; v_gene: TRBV5-1; abundance: once; len: 14; d_gene: .; CDR3aa: CASSLGRASDTQYF; CDR3nt: TGCGCCAGCAGCTTGGGCCGGGCCTCAGATACGCAGTATTTT
j_gene: TRBJ2-6; v_gene: TRBV5-1; abundance: .; len: 16; d_gene: .; CDR3aa: CASSITGKAGANVLTF; CDR3nt: TGCGCCAGCAGCATAACAGGGAAGGCTGGGGCCAACGTCCTGACTTTC
j_gene: TRBJ2-6; v_gene: TRBV29-1; abundance: .; len: 14; d_gene: TRBD2; CDR3aa: CSVVGGAGANVLTF; CDR3nt: TGCAGCGTTGTTGGGGGGGCTGGGGCCAACGTCCTGACTTTC
j_gene: TRBJ1-2; v_gene: TRBV28; abundance: .; len: 14; d_gene: TRBD1; CDR3aa: CAGYTRGRDYGYTF; CDR3nt: TGTGCAGGCTATACCAGGGGGCGCGACTATGGCTACACCTTC